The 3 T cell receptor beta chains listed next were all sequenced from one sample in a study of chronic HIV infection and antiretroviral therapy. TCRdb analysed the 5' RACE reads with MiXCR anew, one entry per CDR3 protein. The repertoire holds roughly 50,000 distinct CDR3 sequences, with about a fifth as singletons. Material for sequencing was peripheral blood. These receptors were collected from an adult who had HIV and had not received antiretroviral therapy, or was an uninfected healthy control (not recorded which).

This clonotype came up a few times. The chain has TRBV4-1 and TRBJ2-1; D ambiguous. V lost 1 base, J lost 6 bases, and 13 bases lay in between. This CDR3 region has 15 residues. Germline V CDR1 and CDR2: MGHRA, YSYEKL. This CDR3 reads CASSQGPGDANEQFF. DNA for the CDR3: TGCGCCAGCAGCCAAGGCCCCGGTGACGCCAATGAGCAGTTCTTC.

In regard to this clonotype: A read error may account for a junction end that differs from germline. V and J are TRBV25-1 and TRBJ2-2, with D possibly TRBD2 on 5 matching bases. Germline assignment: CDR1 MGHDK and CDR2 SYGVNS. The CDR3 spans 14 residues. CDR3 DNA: TGTGCCAGCAGTGAACCGACCGAGGCCGGGGAGCTGTCTTTT. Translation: CASSEPTEAGELSF.

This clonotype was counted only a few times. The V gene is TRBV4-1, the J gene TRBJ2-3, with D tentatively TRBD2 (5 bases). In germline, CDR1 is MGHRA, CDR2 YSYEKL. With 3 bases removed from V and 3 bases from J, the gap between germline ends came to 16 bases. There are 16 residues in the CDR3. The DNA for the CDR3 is TGCGCCAGCAGCCAGCCGAATCGGGGTCGGACAGATACGCAGTATTTT. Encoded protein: CASSQPNRGRTDTQYF.